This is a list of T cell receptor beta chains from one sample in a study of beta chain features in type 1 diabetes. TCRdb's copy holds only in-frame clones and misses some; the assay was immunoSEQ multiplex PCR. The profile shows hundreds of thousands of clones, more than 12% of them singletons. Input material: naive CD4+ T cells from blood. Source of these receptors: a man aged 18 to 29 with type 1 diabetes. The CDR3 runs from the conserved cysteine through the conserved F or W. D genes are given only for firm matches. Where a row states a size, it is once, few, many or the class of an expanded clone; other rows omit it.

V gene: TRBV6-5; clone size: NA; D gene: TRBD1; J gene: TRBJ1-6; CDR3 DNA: TGTGCCAGCAGCCTCGACAGGGCGCGGGGTTCACCCCTCCACTTT; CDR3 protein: CASSLDRARGSPLHF
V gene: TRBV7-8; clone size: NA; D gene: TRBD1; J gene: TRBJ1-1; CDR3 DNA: TGTGCCAGCAGCCCCTCCGGGACAGGGGTGAACACTGAAGCTTTCTTT; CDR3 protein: CASSPSGTGVNTEAFF
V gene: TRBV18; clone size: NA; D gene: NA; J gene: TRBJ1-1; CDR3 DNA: TGTGCCAGCTCACCCCGGGAACTTGAAGCTTTCTTT; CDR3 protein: CASSPRELEAFF
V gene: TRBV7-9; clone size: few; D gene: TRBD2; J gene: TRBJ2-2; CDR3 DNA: TGTGCCAGCAGCTTTTTGCAGGGACTAACCGGGGAGCTGTTTTTT; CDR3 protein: CASSFLQGLTGELFF
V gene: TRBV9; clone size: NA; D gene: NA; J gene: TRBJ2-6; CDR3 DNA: TGTGCCAGCAGCGCTGCGGGACATTCATCTGGGGCCAACGTCCTGACTTTC; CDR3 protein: CASSAAGHSSGANVLTF
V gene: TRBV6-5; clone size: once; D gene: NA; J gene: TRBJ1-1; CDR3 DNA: TGTGCCAGCAGAAATACTCACCTCACTGAAGCTTTCTTT; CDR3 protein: CASRNTHLTEAFF
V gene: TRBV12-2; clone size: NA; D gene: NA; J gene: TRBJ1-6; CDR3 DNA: TGTGCAAGTCGCCCACGTACGGGACAGGGGTTAGGTTCACCCCTCCACTTT; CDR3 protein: CASRPRTGQGLGSPLHF
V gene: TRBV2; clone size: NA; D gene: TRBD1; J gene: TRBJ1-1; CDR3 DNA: TGTGCCAGCAGCATTCGACAGGGGGCAATGAACACTGAAGCTTTCTTT; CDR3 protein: CASSIRQGAMNTEAFF
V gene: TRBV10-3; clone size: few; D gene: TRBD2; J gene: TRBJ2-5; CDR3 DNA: TGTGCCATCAGTGAACTAGCGGAGACCCAGTACTTC; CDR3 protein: CAISELAETQYF
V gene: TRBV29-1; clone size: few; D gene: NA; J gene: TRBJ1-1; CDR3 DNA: TGCAGTTGTAGATACTTGAACACTGAAGCTTTCTTT; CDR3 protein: CSCRYLNTEAFF
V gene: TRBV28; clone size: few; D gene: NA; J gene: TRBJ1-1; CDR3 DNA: TGTGCCAGCAGGTCGGGGGGGATGAACACTGAAGCTTTCTTT; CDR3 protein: CASRSGGMNTEAFF
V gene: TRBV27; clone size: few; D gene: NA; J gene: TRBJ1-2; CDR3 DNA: TGTGCCAGCAGTTTACAGGGAAGCGGCTACACCTTC; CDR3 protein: CASSLQGSGYTF
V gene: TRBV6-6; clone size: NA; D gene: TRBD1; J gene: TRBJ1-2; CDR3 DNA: TGTGCCAGCAGTTACTCCTCAGGGGGCGGTTTTGGCTACACCTTC; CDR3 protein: CASSYSSGGGFGYTF
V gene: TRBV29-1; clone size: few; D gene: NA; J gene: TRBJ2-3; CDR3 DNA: TGCAGCGTTGATAGCGGCACAGATACGCAGTATTTT; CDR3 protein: CSVDSGTDTQYF
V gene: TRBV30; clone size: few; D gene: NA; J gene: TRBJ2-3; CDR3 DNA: TGTGCCTGGAGTCTTCTTACCGGGACTCCGGCCCCAGATACGCAGTATTTT; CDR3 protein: CAWSLLTGTPAPDTQYF
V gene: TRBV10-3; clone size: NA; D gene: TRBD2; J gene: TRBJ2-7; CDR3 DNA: TGTGCCATCAGTGGCCGACTAGCGCCCGATGTTCAGCAGTACTTC; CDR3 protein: CAISGRLAPDVQQYF
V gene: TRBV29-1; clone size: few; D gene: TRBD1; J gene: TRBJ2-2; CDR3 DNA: TGCAGCGTTTCTCTTAGACAGGGGCCGAACACCGGGGAGCTGTTTTTT; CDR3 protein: CSVSLRQGPNTGELFF
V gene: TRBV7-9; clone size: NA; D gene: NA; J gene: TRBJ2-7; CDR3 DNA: TGTGCCAGCAGCTTAGGTGGAGCGCGGAGCTCCTACGAGCAGTACTTC; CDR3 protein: CASSLGGARSSYEQYF
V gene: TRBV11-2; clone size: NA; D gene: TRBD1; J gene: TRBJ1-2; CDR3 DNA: TGTGCCAGCAGCTTAGTGCAGGGGGCAGGCTATGGCTACACCTTC; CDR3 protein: CASSLVQGAGYGYTF
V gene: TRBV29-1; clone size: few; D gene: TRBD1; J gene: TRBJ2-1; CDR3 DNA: TGCAGCGTTGGGTTTGGGACAGTCTACAATGAGCAGTTCTTC; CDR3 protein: CSVGFGTVYNEQFF